Below, 26 T cell receptor beta chains from the same sample are listed, as sequenced in a study of T cell repertoires in cytomegalovirus infection. No antigen is known for these receptors. TCRdb re-called the reads with MiXCR, one entry per CDR3 protein. The table lists roughly 920,000 distinct CDR3 sequences, approximately 31% of them singletons. The source material was cultured CD8+ T cells from PBMCs, sampled from culture after CMV antigen stimulation. Receptor source: a human donor in good health (CMV status not recorded). Some clones in this sample may be carry-over from other donors' samples.

The chain combines TRBV28 with TRBJ1-4, with D perhaps TRBD1 (6 bases). With 2 bases removed from V and 6 bases from J, the gap between germline ends came to 10 bases. The CDR3 contains 14 residues. Germline V gene sequence: CDR1 MDHEN, CDR2 SYDVKM. The CDR3 nucleotides read TGTGCCAGCAGTTTAGGGGGCGAGGATGAAAAACTGTTTTTT. Translated, it gives CASSLGGEDEKLFF.

A few counts support this clonotype. This chain uses TRBV12-3 or TRBV12-4 with TRBJ2-3; 9 bases agree with TRBD2. The CDR3 is 19 residues long. The trim removed 5 bases at V and 1 base at J, leaving 16 bases unmatched. The CDR3 nucleotides are TGTGCCAGCAGTCTACAGCTTGGGCGGGGGGGCCTGGGCACAGATACGCAGTATTTT. It is translated as CASSLQLGRGGLGTDTQYF.

This clonotype was recorded many times. This chain joins TRBV7-2 and TRBJ1-6; D possibly corresponds to TRBD1 (5 bases). The length of the CDR3 is 13 residues. V lost 5 bases to trimming and J lost 14 bases, with 16 bases between them. Germline-derived CDR1 and CDR2 are SGHTA and FQGNSA. The CDR3 nucleotides are TGTGCCAGCAGCCGAGGGGAGTTTAAGGCCCTCCACTTT. The encoded protein is CASSRGEFKALHF.

The chain is built from TRBV7-3 and TRBJ2-1, with D perhaps matching TRBD1 (6 bases). The CDR3 length is 15 residues. Trimming removed 3 bases at V and 4 bases at J, with 13 bases between. CDR1 and CDR2 from the germline V gene are SGHTA and FQGTGA. This CDR3 reads CASSLTGVLYNEQFF. As DNA, the CDR3 is TGTGCCAGCAGCTTGACAGGAGTACTTTACAATGAGCAGTTCTTC.

The V call is TRBV7-8, the J call TRBJ2-3; 8 bases agree with TRBD2. The germline CDR1 and CDR2 sequences are SGHVS and FQNEAQ. The CDR3 consists of 17 residues. The J segment lost 2 bases and the V segment lost 6 bases, leaving 13 bases of the junction unmatched. DNA of the CDR3: TGTGCCAGCAGGAAAATTCGGGGGGGCCGTTTCACAGATACGCAGTATTTT. It is translated as CASRKIRGGRFTDTQYF.

This clonotype was observed a few times. The chain couples TRBV20-1 to TRBJ1-2; D gene unclear. The CDR3 has 14 residues. Trimming left V 3 bases short and J 0 bases short, with 11 bases between. Germline CDR1 and CDR2: DFQATT and SNEGSKA (reference sequence). This CDR3 is CSASEQISNYGYTF. The CDR3 DNA follows: TGCAGTGCTAGTGAACAGATTTCTAACTATGGCTACACCTTC.

This clonotype has only a few counts. V usage is TRBV9 and J usage is TRBJ1-3, with D uncertain. Trimming cost V 2 bases and J 0 bases, with 15 bases left between them. This CDR3 has 17 residues. Germline assignment: CDR1 SGDLS and CDR2 YYNGEE. CDR3 nucleotide sequence: TGTGCCAGCAGCGTGAGCAAGACGGGAATCTCTGGAAACACCATATATTTT. It yields the protein CASSVSKTGISGNTIYF.

Only one count was recorded for this clonotype. V usage is TRBV4-1 and J usage is TRBJ1-1; D gene ambiguous. The ends were cut back, 4 bases at V and 1 base at J, with 13 bases in the middle. CDR3 length equals 15 residues. The germline CDR1 and CDR2 sequences are MGHRA and YSYEKL. CDR3 bases: TGCGCCAGCAGCCTCCAGTCGGGCCAGAACACTGAAGCTTTCTTT. This codes for CASSLQSGQNTEAFF.

This clonotype was seen a handful of times. The chain couples TRBV4-1 to TRBJ2-7, with 8 bases identical to TRBD1. V shed 3 bases and J 4 bases; nucleotides not matched to a gene: 8. Germline V gene data show CDR1 as MGHRA and CDR2 as YSYEKL. The length of the CDR3 is 15 residues. The CDR3 sequence: CASSHPGTGRYEQYF. The CDR3 DNA follows: TGCGCCAGCAGCCACCCCGGGACAGGTCGATACGAGCAGTACTTC.

The gene calls are TRBV9 and TRBJ2-1; D possibly matches TRBD1 or TRBD2 (5 bases each). CDR1 and CDR2 (germline): SGDLS, YYNGEE. The CDR3 spans 16 residues. The V end was cut by 2 bases, the J end by 4 bases, with 16 bases between. DNA of the CDR3: TGTGCCAGCAGCGTCACCTCCGGGACGTATTACAATGAGCAGTTCTTC. This sequence encodes CASSVTSGTYYNEQFF.

This clonotype occurred a few times. Written as DNA, the CDR3 is TGTGCCAGCTCTCTTCGGACAGGGGCCGACCAAGAGACCCAGTACTTC. Its translation: CASSLRTGADQETQYF. This rearrangement joins TRBV18 to TRBJ2-5; 9 nucleotides match TRBD1. CDR1 is KGHSH, CDR2 LQKENI, per germline. V gave up 6 bases and J gave up 0 bases; unmatched junction bases: 8. CDR3 length: 16 amino acids.

The gene calls are TRBV7-6 and TRBJ2-7; D is ambiguous. The CDR3 is 13 amino acids. V gave up 1 base and J gave up 1 base, with 5 bases separating them. Looked up from germline, CDR1 is SGHVS and CDR2 is FNYEAQ. CDR3 DNA: TGTGCCAGCAGCTTAGGGAAGTCCTACGAGCAGTACGTC. Translation: CASSLGKSYEQYV.

The V gene is TRBV19, the J gene TRBJ2-5; 7 bases agree with TRBD2. CDR3 length: 13 amino acids. The J segment lost 3 bases and the V segment lost 10 bases, leaving 8 bases of the junction unmatched. Germline-derived CDR1 and CDR2 are LNHDA and SQIVND (reference sequence). In DNA form, the CDR3 reads TGTGCCACCACTCGGGGGGTGGAAGAGACCCAGTACTTC. Its protein is CATTRGVEETQYF.

This rearrangement joins TRBV7-9 to TRBJ2-3, with TRBD1 matching 7 bases. CDR1 and CDR2 (germline): SEHNR, FQNEAQ (reference sequence). The CDR3 is 18 amino acids. V was pared by 5 bases and J by 2 bases, with 16 bases of the junction left unmatched. CDR3 in amino acids: CASSKRLPGTEYTDTQYF. The CDR3 DNA is TGTGCCAGCAGCAAACGACTACCCGGGACAGAGTACACAGATACGCAGTATTTT.

The gene calls are TRBV27 and TRBJ1-1, with a tentative D call TRBD1 (6 bases). Trimming took 4 bases from V and 4 from J, leaving 13 bases between them. Germline CDR1 is MNHEY and CDR2 is SMNVEV (reference sequence). The CDR3 has 14 amino acids. The CDR3 bases are TGTGCCAGCAGTTCCACAGGGTTGGGCACTGAAGCTTTCTTT. This gives the protein CASSSTGLGTEAFF.

The chain is built from TRBV12-3 or TRBV12-4 and TRBJ1-3; D gene ambiguous. The CDR3 runs 16 residues. With 2 bases removed from V and 0 bases from J, the gap between germline ends came to 11 bases. This chain's CDR3 is CASSLTPRSSGNTIYF. Here the CDR3 DNA reads TGTGCCAGCAGTTTAACCCCCAGGTCCTCTGGAAACACCATATATTTT.

The chain uses TRBV9 and TRBJ2-1, with 9 bases that match TRBD2. V lost 4 bases to trimming and J lost 4 bases; unmatched junction nucleotides: 12. The CDR3 length is 17 residues. The germline gives CDR1 SGDLS, CDR2 YYNGEE. For the CDR3, the DNA is TGTGCCAGCAGCCCTCGGGGCGGGGGGGCAGGTTACAATGAGCAGTTCTTC. Translation gives CASSPRGGGAGYNEQFF. Combining the CDR3 with reference TRBV9 and TRBJ2-1 gives the whole variable domain DSGVTQTPKHLITATGQRVTLRCSPRSGDLSVYWYQQSLDQGLQFLIQYYNGEERAKGNILERFSAQQFPDLHSELNLSSLELGDSALYFCASSPRGGGAGYNEQFFGPGTRLTVL.

This clonotype was seen a handful of times. The chain employs TRBV6-5 and TRBJ2-7; TRBD2 matches 7 bases. Looked up from germline, CDR1 is MNHEY and CDR2 is SVGAGI. CDR3 length equals 13 residues. Losses at the gene ends were 7 bases for V and 5 bases for J; bases not matched to a gene: 8. CDR3 sequence reads: CASTSSGVDEQYF. CDR3 nucleotides: TGTGCCAGCACTTCGAGCGGGGTAGACGAGCAGTACTTC.

This chain connects TRBV11-1 to TRBJ2-1, with 8 bases identical to TRBD2. Per germline, CDR1 SGHAT and CDR2 FQDESV (reference sequence). The ends lost 2 bases at V and 4 bases at J; junction bases unmatched: 4. The CDR3 extends over 15 amino acids. CDR3 sequence reads: CASSLFGGDYNEQFF. The CDR3 DNA reads TGTGCCAGCAGCTTATTCGGGGGGGATTACAATGAGCAGTTCTTC. The full variable domain, with the rest looked up from reference TRBV11-1 and TRBJ2-1, is EAEVAQSPRYKITEKSQAVAFWCDPISGHATLYWYRQILGQGPELLVQFQDESVVDDSQLPKDRFSAERLKGVDSTLKIQPAELGDSAMYLCASSLFGGDYNEQFFGPGTRLTVL.

J is TRBJ2-7 and V is TRBV5-8; no clear D gene. CDR1 and CDR2 (germline): SGHTS, YDEGEE. CDR3 size: 13 residues. The V gene lost 1 base and the J gene lost 3 bases, with 8 bases spanning the gap. In DNA form, the CDR3 reads TGTGCCAGCAGCTTGTTCGGATACTACGAGCAGTACTTC. Residues: CASSLFGYYEQYF.

This clonotype was counted many times. The CDR3 here is CASSRGGTKNIQYF. In DNA form, the CDR3 reads TGTGCCAGCAGCCGGGGAGGGACCAAAAACATTCAGTACTTC. The genes are TRBV7-8 and TRBJ2-4; 7 positions match TRBD2. In germline, CDR1 is SGHVS, CDR2 FQNEAQ. V shed 5 bases, J shed 2 bases, and the junction held 3 bases outside the gene matches. This CDR3 comprises 14 residues.

A few counts support this clonotype. The genes are TRBV7-8 and TRBJ2-7; D may be TRBD2 (5 bases). V lost 0 bases to trimming and J lost 1 base, with 19 bases between them. This CDR3 is built from 18 residues. Germline CDR1 reads SGHVS; CDR2 reads FQNEAQ. This CDR3 is CASSLARIWAGGSYEQYF. CDR3 sequence (DNA): TGTGCCAGCAGCTTAGCTCGGATCTGGGCGGGTGGGTCCTACGAGCAGTACTTC.

CDR3 loop: CASDRGQPQHF. CDR3 DNA sequence: TGTGCCAGTGACAGGGGTCAGCCCCAGCATTTT. V gene TRBV19 combines with J gene TRBJ1-5; 8 bases line up with TRBD1. V dropped 8 bases and J dropped 6; count of bases not matched to a gene: 0. This CDR3 has 11 residues. CDR1 is LNHDA, CDR2 SQIVND, per germline (reference sequence).

This clonotype was seen more than once but under ten times. The rearrangement links TRBV6-1 to TRBJ1-1; unclear D gene. The CDR3 runs 13 residues. The germline V and J ends were trimmed by 10 bases and 1 base, with 13 bases remaining between them. CDR1 and CDR2 (germline): MNHNS, SASEGT. The CDR3 nucleotides read TGTGCCAACTCCTTTTTTCCGAACACTGAAGCTTTCTTT. Residues: CANSFFPNTEAFF.

This clonotype was seen ten or more times. The chain employs TRBV7-2 and TRBJ2-1, with D perhaps TRBD1 (6 bases). The CDR3 length is 18 residues. V was shortened by 2 bases and J by 2 bases, with 19 bases between the two germline ends. The germline CDR1 and CDR2 sequences are SGHTA and FQGNSA. The CDR3 nucleotides are TGTGCCAGCAGCTTAACCCCTCTGACAGGCAATCCCTACAATGAGCAGTTCTTC. Translating it yields CASSLTPLTGNPYNEQFF.

The chain has TRBV5-4 and TRBJ2-7; D gene uncertain. Trimming removed 1 base at V and 1 base at J, with 12 bases between. From germline, CDR1 is SGHNT and CDR2 YYREEE (reference sequence). The CDR3 extends over 15 amino acids. The CDR3: CASSLRREVSYEQYF. Here the CDR3 DNA reads TGTGCCAGCAGCTTGAGAAGGGAAGTGTCCTACGAGCAGTACTTC.